This T cell receptor beta chain was retrieved from a study of cytomegalovirus exposure and HLA in healthy donors. The primer mix had 60 Vbeta and 13 Jbeta primers. Some clones are missing from TCRdb's copy, which holds only in-frame ones; the method was immunoSEQ multiplex PCR. The data contain approximately 150,000 clones, more than 75% of them singletons. Study-level results: In a later analysis, compared with equally common non-associated chains, HLA-associated beta chains were more expanded.

About this clone itself: What it recognizes is unknown.

V gave up 2 bases and J gave up 4 bases, with 14 bases separating them. Germline assignment: CDR1 SQVTM and CDR2 ANQGSEA. The CDR3 has 14 residues. The clonotype originates from a human donor in good health. This chain joins TRBV29-1 and TRBJ1-1; weak D call: TRBD1 (5 bases). The sample was PBMCs. The CDR3 sequence: CSVETNRSGTEAFF. DNA of the CDR3: TGCAGCGTTGAAACCAACAGGAGTGGCACTGAAGCTTTCTTT.